This record concerns one TCR beta chain sequence. This clone's antigen is unknown. The data were taken from a study of CXCR3-negative and CXCR3-positive naive CD8 T cells (dated by TCRdb to between 2018 and 2020). Regarding the study in general: In total, some 140 million TRB reads were obtained, or roughly 1.5 +/- 0.3 million reads per library. Diversity and physicochemical repertoire analyses covered some eleven donors pooled from two independent experiments. The TRBV-TRBJ cluster analysis covered naive subsets from roughly 5 donors and memory cells from 3 donors. Study-wide conclusions, independent of this receptor: Because surface CD5, which is linked to self-reactivity in mice, was comparable between the naive subsets, TCR interaction strength was also inferred from TRB CDR3 physicochemical properties. Naive CXCR3-negative and CXCR3-positive cells from the same donor showed similar TRBV-TRBJ usage, whereas memory cells showed distinct patterns. Compared with CXCR3-negative naive cells, CXCR3-positive naive cells had TRB CDR3s with higher hydrophobicity (lower Kidera factor 4), lower energy, and higher strength and volume indices. Repertoire diversity was comparably high in both naive subsets but much lower in memory CD8+ T cells. Freshly isolated PBMCs were used for most assays because CXCR3 expression partially decreased after cryopreservation.

Sequenced using a NextSeq 550. The Human TCR Profiling Kit (MiLaboratory) was used to make UMI-labeled 5' RACE TRB cDNA libraries. cDNA synthesis used the entire amount of extracted RNA, and PCR amplification then used the entire amount of cDNA produced. The libraries were made side by side, with each library going through the same number of PCR cycles. The study's own analysis went as follows. With a minimum of two reads required per UMI, MIGEC and MiXCR pulled out about 57,000 +/- 9,900 unique UMI-labeled TRB cDNA molecules from each library. Each library averaged approximately 40,000 +/- 10,000 functional in-frame TRB CDR3 nucleotide clonotypes without stop codons. Diversity metrics, including normalized Shannon-Wiener and Chao1, were computed in VDJtools after downsampling to 5000 UMI-labeled TRB molecules per sample. VDJtools computed clonotype-size-weighted physicochemical properties of the central five CDR3 residues: interaction energy, strength, volume and Kidera factor 4. Reads reprocessed by TCRdb are summarized as one entry per CDR3 protein sequence, and DNA is absent. TCRdb's processing, not the authors', yielded these V and J calls. The sample table includes 90,000 to 95,000 distinct CDR3 sequences. Approximately 1.7% of the sample rests with the top ten.

CDR1 and CDR2 were assigned from the germline V gene as LGHNA and YSLEER. The CDR3 contains 15 residues, cysteine and phenylalanine counted. DNA is not recorded here. Each CD8+ T cell subset was flow-sorted in triplicate, with roughly 330,000 cells per subset placed directly into RLT lysis buffer. To keep memory contaminants out, a stringent definition of naive CD8+ T cells was applied: CD45RO-CCR7+CD27+CD95-. Peripheral blood mononuclear cells were isolated from buffy coats by standard density gradient centrifugation. A FACSAria III was used to flow-sort naive CD8+ T cells into CXCR3-negative and CXCR3-positive populations. Total RNA was extracted from sorted cells using an RNeasy Mini Kit.

The material sequenced was naive CXCR3- CD8+ T cells from blood. The sample's cell subset or site, from its label and the paper: CD45RO-CCR7+CD27+CD95- naive CD8+ T cells lacking CXCR3 (TNR3-). The TCR was taken from a human donor in good health. Some clones in this sample may be carry-over from other donors' samples. The sequence links TRBV4-3 to TRBJ2-7; TCRdb selects TRBD2, and the lack of DNA leaves this call unchecked. The CDR3 region has the sequence CASSASSGGSYEQYF.